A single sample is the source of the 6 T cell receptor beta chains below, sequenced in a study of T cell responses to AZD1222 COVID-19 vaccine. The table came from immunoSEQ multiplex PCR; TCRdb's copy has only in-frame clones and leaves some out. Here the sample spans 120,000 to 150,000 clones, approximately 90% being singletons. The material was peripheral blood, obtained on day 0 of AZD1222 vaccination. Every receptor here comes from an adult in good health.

CDR3 bases: TGTGCCAGCAGTTCCGCCCGGAGAGTGGATGAGCAGTTCTTC. This translates into CASSSARRVDEQFF. The rearrangement links TRBV28 to TRBJ2-1; D is uncertain. This CDR3 has 14 residues. With 4 bases removed from V and 8 bases from J, the gap between germline ends came to 15 bases. Germline lookup yields CDR1 MDHEN and CDR2 SYDVKM.

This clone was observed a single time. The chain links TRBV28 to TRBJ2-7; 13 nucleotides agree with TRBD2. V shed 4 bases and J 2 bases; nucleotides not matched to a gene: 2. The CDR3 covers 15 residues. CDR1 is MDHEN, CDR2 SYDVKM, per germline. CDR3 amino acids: CASSWTSGRPYEQYF. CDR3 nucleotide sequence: TGTGCCAGCAGTTGGACTAGCGGGAGACCCTACGAGCAGTACTTC.

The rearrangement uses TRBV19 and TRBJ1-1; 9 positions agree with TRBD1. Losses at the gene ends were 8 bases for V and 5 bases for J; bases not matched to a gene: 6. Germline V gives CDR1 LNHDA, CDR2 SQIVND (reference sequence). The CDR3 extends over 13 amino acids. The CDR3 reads CASEDRGNTEAFF. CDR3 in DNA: TGTGCCAGTGAAGACAGGGGGAATACTGAAGCTTTCTTT.

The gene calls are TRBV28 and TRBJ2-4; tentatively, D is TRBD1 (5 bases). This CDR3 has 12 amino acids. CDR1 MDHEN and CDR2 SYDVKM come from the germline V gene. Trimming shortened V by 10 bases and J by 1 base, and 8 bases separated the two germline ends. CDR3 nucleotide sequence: TGTGCCATCCAGGGCGCCAAAAACATTCAGTACTTC. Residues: CAIQGAKNIQYF.

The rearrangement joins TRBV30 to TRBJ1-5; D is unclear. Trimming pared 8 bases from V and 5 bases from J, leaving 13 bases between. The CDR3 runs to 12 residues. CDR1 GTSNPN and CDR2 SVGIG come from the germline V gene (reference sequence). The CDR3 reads CAELEEDQPQHF. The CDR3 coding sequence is TGTGCCGAACTGGAAGAGGATCAGCCCCAGCATTTT.

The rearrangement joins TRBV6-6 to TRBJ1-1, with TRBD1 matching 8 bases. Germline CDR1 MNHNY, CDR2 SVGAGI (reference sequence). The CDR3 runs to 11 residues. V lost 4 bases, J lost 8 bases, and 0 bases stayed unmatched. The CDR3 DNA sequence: TGTGCCAGCAGTTGGGACAGGGAAGCTTTCTTT. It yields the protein CASSWDREAFF.